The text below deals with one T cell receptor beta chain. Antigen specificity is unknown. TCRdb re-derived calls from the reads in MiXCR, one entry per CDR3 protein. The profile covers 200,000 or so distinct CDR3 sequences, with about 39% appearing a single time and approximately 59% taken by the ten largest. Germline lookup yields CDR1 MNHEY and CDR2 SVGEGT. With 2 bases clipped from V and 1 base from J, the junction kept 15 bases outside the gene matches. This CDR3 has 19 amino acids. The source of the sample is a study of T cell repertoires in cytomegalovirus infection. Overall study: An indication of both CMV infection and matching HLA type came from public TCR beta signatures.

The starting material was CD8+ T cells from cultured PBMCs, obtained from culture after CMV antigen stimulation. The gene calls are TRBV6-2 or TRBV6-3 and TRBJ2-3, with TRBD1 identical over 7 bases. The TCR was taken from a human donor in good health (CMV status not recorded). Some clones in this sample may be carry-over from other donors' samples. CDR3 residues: CASSYQTDRSTYRTDTQYF. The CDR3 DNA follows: TGTGCCAGCAGTTACCAAACGGACAGGTCAACGTACCGCACAGATACGCAGTATTTT.